Presented here are 27 T cell receptor beta chains from one specimen sequenced in a study of T cells after yellow fever vaccination. Each CDR3 protein gets one entry after TCRdb re-called the 5' RACE reads with MiXCR. The sample consists of around 590,000 distinct CDR3 sequences, 10% to 15% of them appearing once. Sequenced here: PBMCs, sampled on the day of the yellow fever booster vaccination. Receptor source: a man aged 25-40 years who received the YFV17D yellow fever vaccine.

This clonotype was recorded many times. The J gene is TRBJ2-7, the V gene TRBV5-1; D might be TRBD2 (5 bases). Germline V gene lookup returns CDR1 SGHRS and CDR2 YFSETQ. Deletions cut 4 bases from V and 0 bases from J, with 14 bases between. CDR3 length: 15 residues. The CDR3 nucleotides read TGCGCCAGCAGCCCGTCCTTGGGGAGCTCCTACGAGCAGTACTTC. This codes for CASSPSLGSSYEQYF.

In this sample, this clonotype turned up a few times. This rearrangement joins TRBV29-1 to TRBJ2-7, with 9 bases fitting TRBD2. This CDR3 region has 15 residues. CDR1 and CDR2 from the germline V gene are SQVTM and ANQGSEA. V lost 0 bases, J lost 5 bases, and 8 bases stayed unmatched. The CDR3, as DNA: TGCAGCGTTGAAGAAGGTAGCGGGAGTCTCGACGAGCAGTACTTC. This gives the protein CSVEEGSGSLDEQYF.

This clonotype was counted a few times. This chain connects TRBV10-3 to TRBJ2-1, with 12 bases identical to TRBD1. V lost 5 bases and J lost 9; bases outside the gene matches: 8. The CDR3 contains 15 residues. Germline V gene data show CDR1 as ENHRY and CDR2 as SYGVKD. The CDR3 reads CAISPMGQGAGEQFF. The CDR3 nucleotides are TGTGCCATCAGTCCCATGGGACAGGGGGCTGGTGAGCAGTTCTTC.

This clonotype was recorded at least ten times. CDR3 nucleotides: TGTGCCAGCAGCTGGGACAGGGATGGCTACACCTTC. The encoded protein is CASSWDRDGYTF. The V and J genes are TRBV7-9 and TRBJ1-2; 9 bases are a match to TRBD1. The germline CDR1 and CDR2 sequences are SEHNR and FQNEAQ (reference sequence). The junction had 0 bases not matched to a gene; V was cut back by 4 bases and J by 6 bases. This CDR3 is built from 12 residues.

This chain joins TRBV5-4 and TRBJ2-1, with 9 positions matching TRBD2. After removal of 0 bases from V and 5 bases from J, the junction contained 6 bases not matched to a gene. The CDR3 spans 16 residues. In germline, CDR1 is SGHNT, CDR2 YYREEE (reference sequence). CDR3 sequence (DNA): TGTGCCAGCAGCTTGGCGGCGGGAGGGCCCCACAATGAGCAGTTCTTC. This codes for CASSLAAGGPHNEQFF.

This clonotype was seen more than once but under ten times. This chain connects TRBV20-1 to TRBJ2-1, with 10 nucleotides matching TRBD2. Germline-derived CDR1 and CDR2 are DFQATT and SNEGSKA (reference sequence). The trim removed 5 bases at V and 2 bases at J, leaving 3 bases unmatched. This CDR3 contains 14 residues. CDR3 in DNA: TGCAGTGCTCGGACTAGCGGTGCCTACAATGAGCAGTTCTTC. Its protein product is CSARTSGAYNEQFF.

This clonotype was seen a few times. J is TRBJ1-5 and V is TRBV11-1; no clear D. Trimming pared 1 base from V and 5 bases from J, leaving 21 bases between. The V gene's germline CDR1 is SGHAT and CDR2 FQDESV (reference sequence). The CDR3 spans 18 residues. The CDR3 here is CASSLVSLSGISDQPQHF. The CDR3 DNA is TGTGCCAGCAGCTTAGTTAGTTTGTCCGGCATTTCAGATCAGCCCCAGCATTTT.

The sample holds a few counts of this clonotype. This chain links TRBV7-2 with TRBJ2-7; D is possibly TRBD1 or TRBD2 (5 bases each). The CDR3 totals 14 residues. Trimming pared 1 base from V and 6 bases from J, leaving 13 bases between. Per germline, CDR1 SGHTA and CDR2 FQGNSA. CDR3 nucleotides: TGTGCCAGCAGCTTAGTCCAGGCCGGGGCCGAGCAGTACTTC. Translation gives CASSLVQAGAEQYF.

This clonotype was found a few times. The chain links TRBV21-1 to TRBJ2-7; the table's TRBD1 call for D was not verified on the DNA. TRBV21-1 is classified as a pseudogene. This CDR3 comprises 19 residues. The CDR3 DNA reads TGTGCCAGCAGCAAATGGGGCAGACATAGAGAATTACCTGGGTACGAGCAGTACTTC. Its protein product is CASSKWGRHRELPGYEQYF.

This sequence joins TRBV30 and TRBJ2-1; 7 positions agree with TRBD2. This CDR3 spans 15 amino acids. After removal of 0 bases from V and 4 bases from J, the junction contained 6 bases not matched to a gene. CDR1 is GTSNPN and CDR2 is SVGIG in the germline V gene (reference sequence). In DNA, the CDR3 is TGTGCCTGGAGTGTAATACAGCGGGATTACAATGAGCAGTTCTTC. Encoded protein: CAWSVIQRDYNEQFF.

Comments on this clonotype: Since a much larger clone is just one base distant, this may be a read error. This chain links TRBV29-1 with TRBJ2-1; 10 bases are shared with TRBD2. Trimming took 8 bases from V and 5 from J; bases not matched to a gene: 24. The CDR3 consists of 19 residues. The germline gives CDR1 SQVTM, CDR2 ANQGSEA. CDR3 in DNA: TGCAGCACGGAGTTCGGAGGACTAGCGGCCCCAGCTCCCCACAATGAGCAGTTCTTC. Amino acids: CSTEFGGLAAPAPHNEQFF.

This clonotype was observed a few times. This chain joins TRBV6-2 or TRBV6-3 and TRBJ2-7, with D perhaps matching TRBD2 (6 bases). The V end was cut by 7 bases, the J end by 3 bases, with 22 bases between. CDR1 is MNHEY, CDR2 SVGEGT, per germline. This CDR3 is built from 16 residues. In nucleotides, the CDR3 is TGTGCCAGCAAACTTACCAGCGGAGCGGGTGGCTACGAGCAGTACTTC. Residues: CASKLTSGAGGYEQYF.

This clonotype came up many times. The chain combines TRBV7-2 with TRBJ2-3, with D maybe TRBD1 (6 bases). Germline-derived CDR1 and CDR2 are SGHTA and FQGNSA. The CDR3 loop spans 12 amino acids. V lost 5 bases to trimming and J lost 4 bases, with 7 bases between them. The CDR3, as DNA: TGTGCCAGCAGCCCAGGGGCAGATACGCAGTATTTT. It yields the protein CASSPGADTQYF.

The chain uses TRBV6-7 and TRBJ2-7, with 8 bases aligning to TRBD2. Being an ORF, TRBV6-7 has a function that is uncertain. This CDR3 spans 16 amino acids. V dropped 4 bases and J dropped 2; count of bases not matched to a gene: 10. The CDR3 DNA sequence: TGTGCCAGCAGTTCATCTCCCGGGACTAGGCCCTACGAGCAGTACTTC. Translation: CASSSSPGTRPYEQYF.

This clonotype showed up many times. This sequence joins TRBV11-2 and TRBJ2-2; tentative D call: TRBD1 (5 bases). From germline, CDR1 is SGHAT and CDR2 FQNNGV. The CDR3 consists of 15 residues. V lost 1 base, J lost 4 bases, and 10 bases lay in between. The CDR3 loop reads CASSLVIQGTGELFF. The CDR3 bases are TGTGCCAGCAGCTTAGTTATCCAGGGCACCGGGGAGCTGTTTTTT.

This clonotype has at least ten counts. The V call is TRBV20-1, the J call TRBJ1-1, with D possibly being TRBD1 (6 bases). Germline loops: CDR1 DFQATT, CDR2 SNEGSKA (reference sequence). The CDR3 length is 14 residues. Trimming took off 5 bases at V and 2 bases at J, with 15 bases between the two ends. CDR3 in amino acids: CSAPEGRGNTEAFF. CDR3 nucleotide sequence: TGCAGTGCTCCTGAGGGCAGGGGTAACACTGAAGCTTTCTTT.

The chain couples TRBV18 to TRBJ1-1; perhaps TRBD1 as D (6 bases). This CDR3 is 14 amino acids long. Germline V gene lookup returns CDR1 KGHSH and CDR2 LQKENI. V shed 5 bases and J shed 0 bases, with 10 bases lying between them. CDR3 sequence (DNA): TGTGCCAGCTCAGACAGGTTCATGAACACTGAAGCTTTCTTT. Translation gives CASSDRFMNTEAFF.

This clonotype was recorded a few times. The V and J genes are TRBV20-1 and TRBJ2-1, with 7 bases that match TRBD2. Per germline, CDR1 DFQATT and CDR2 SNEGSKA (reference sequence). The ends lost 0 bases at V and 10 bases at J; junction bases unmatched: 9. The CDR3 runs 14 residues. CDR3 bases: TGCAGTGCTAGAGATCATGCGGGAGCGGTAGAGCAGTTCTTC. Translation gives CSARDHAGAVEQFF.

This chain uses TRBV11-2 with TRBJ1-4, with a possible D match to TRBD1 (5 bases). Trimming shortened V by 5 bases and J by 7 bases, and 14 bases separated the two germline ends. Per the germline V gene, CDR1 is SGHAT and CDR2 is FQNNGV. The CDR3 is 14 amino acids. For the CDR3, the DNA is TGTGCCAGCAGCCAACAGGCCCTCCTTGAAAAACTGTTTTTT. Its translation is CASSQQALLEKLFF.

This clonotype has a handful of counts. J is TRBJ2-3 and V is TRBV20-1, with a tentative D call TRBD1 (6 bases). The CDR3 sequence is 15 residues long. Germline V gene lookup returns CDR1 DFQATT and CDR2 SNEGSKA (reference sequence). V lost 2 bases to trimming and J lost 3 bases, with 15 bases between them. DNA for the CDR3: TGCAGTGCTAGACATGCTAGAGGGGGAACAGATACGCAGTATTTT. It encodes CSARHARGGTDTQYF.

The chain links TRBV30 to TRBJ2-7; the D gene is possibly TRBD1 (7 bases). The CDR3 has 15 amino acids. V lost 2 bases and J lost 2, with 16 bases in between. The germline CDR1 and CDR2 sequences are GTSNPN and SVGIG (reference sequence). CDR3 amino acids: CAWSYPGGRTYEQYF. As DNA, the CDR3 is TGTGCCTGGAGTTACCCAGGGGGGAGGACCTACGAGCAGTACTTC.

As concerns this clonotype: One end of the junction varies from germline; a read error may be responsible. The chain combines TRBV7-2 with TRBJ2-7; 12 bases map to TRBD1. The CDR3 is 16 residues long. The germline CDR1 and CDR2 sequences are SGHTA and FQGNSA. The CDR3 reads CARSLVGTGGMYEQYF. The CDR3 DNA sequence: TGTGCCAGAAGCTTAGTGGGGACAGGGGGCATGTACGAGCAGTACTTC.

This clonotype was detected only a few times. The V and J genes are TRBV5-1 and TRBJ2-1; D is undetermined. Trimming took 0 bases from V and 1 from J, leaving 8 bases between them. The CDR3 length is 15 residues. CDR1 SGHRS and CDR2 YFSETQ come from the germline V gene. CDR3 amino acids: CASSLGPGSYNEQFF. The CDR3 DNA reads TGCGCCAGCAGCTTGGGACCCGGATCCTACAATGAGCAGTTCTTC.

In this sample, this clonotype turned up many times. The chain combines TRBV5-1 with TRBJ2-1, with 8 bases identical to TRBD1. The CDR3 is 14 residues long. The germline V gene encodes CDR1 SGHRS and CDR2 YFSETQ. The V gene end was trimmed by 4 bases and the J gene end by 6 bases; junction bases not matched to a gene: 6. CDR3 amino acids: CASSGGQVINEQFF. In nucleotides, the CDR3 is TGCGCCAGCAGCGGGGGACAGGTAATCAATGAGCAGTTCTTC.

This clonotype was seen more than once but under ten times. The chain couples TRBV7-8 to TRBJ2-1, with 10 nucleotides matching TRBD2. Germline trimming cut 2 bases from V and 4 bases from J; bases unmatched to any gene: 8. The CDR3 length is 17 residues. Germline lookup yields CDR1 SGHVS and CDR2 FQNEAQ. Here the CDR3 reads CASSLSSSGRGYNEQFF. CDR3 in DNA: TGTGCCAGCAGCTTATCGTCTAGCGGGAGAGGGTACAATGAGCAGTTCTTC.

The CDR3 sequence: CATLGGTQNEQYF. In DNA, the CDR3 is TGTGCCACCCTCGGGGGGACGCAAAACGAGCAGTACTTC. The chain uses TRBV10-3 and TRBJ2-7; 7 bases match TRBD2. This CDR3 spans 13 amino acids. The germline V gene encodes CDR1 ENHRY and CDR2 SYGVKD. The junction had 11 bases not matched to a gene; V was cut back by 10 bases and J by 5 bases.

Many counts were recorded for this clonotype. This CDR3 is CASSLQTGQETQYF. The CDR3 coding sequence is TGTGCCAGCAGCTTACAGACAGGCCAAGAGACCCAGTACTTC. The chain employs TRBV7-9 and TRBJ2-5; maybe TRBD1 (6 bases). This CDR3 region has 14 residues. Per germline, CDR1 SEHNR and CDR2 FQNEAQ (reference sequence). Trimming stripped 2 bases from V and 1 base from J, with 8 bases between. Full variable domain (outside the CDR3, taken from reference TRBV7-9 and TRBJ2-5): DTGVSQNPRHKITKRGQNVTFRCDPISEHNRLYWYRQTLGQGPEFLTYFQNEAQLEKSRLLSDRFSAERPKGSFSTLEIQRTEQGDSAMYLCASSLQTGQETQYFGPGTRLLVL.